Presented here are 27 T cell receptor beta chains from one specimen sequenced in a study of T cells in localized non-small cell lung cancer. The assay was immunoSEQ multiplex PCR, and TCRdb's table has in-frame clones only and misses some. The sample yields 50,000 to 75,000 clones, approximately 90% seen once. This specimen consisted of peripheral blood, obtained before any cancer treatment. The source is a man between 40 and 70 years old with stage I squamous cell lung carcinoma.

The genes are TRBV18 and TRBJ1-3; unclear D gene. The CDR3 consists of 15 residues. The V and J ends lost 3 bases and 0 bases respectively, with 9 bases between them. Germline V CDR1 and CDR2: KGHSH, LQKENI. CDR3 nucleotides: TGTGCCAGCTCACCTGGCGGAAGCTCTGGAAACACCATATATTTT. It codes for CASSPGGSSGNTIYF. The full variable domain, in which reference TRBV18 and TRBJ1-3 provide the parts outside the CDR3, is NAGVMQNPRHLVRRRGQEARLRCSPMKGHSHVYWYRQLPEEGLKFMVYLQKENIIDESGMPKERFSAEFPKEGPSILRIQQVVRGDSAAYFCASSPGGSSGNTIYFGEGSWLTVV.

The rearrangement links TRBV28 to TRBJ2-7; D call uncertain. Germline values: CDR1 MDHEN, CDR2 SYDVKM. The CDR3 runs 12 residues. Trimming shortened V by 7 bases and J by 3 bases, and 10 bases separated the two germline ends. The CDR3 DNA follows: TGTGCCAGCACCGTCCATGGCTACGAGCAGTACTTC. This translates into CASTVHGYEQYF. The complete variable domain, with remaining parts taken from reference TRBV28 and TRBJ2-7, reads DVKVTQSSRYLVKRTGEKVFLECVQDMDHENMFWYRQDPGLGLRLIYFSYDVKMKEKGDIPEGYSVSREKKERFSLILESASTNQTSMYLCASTVHGYEQYFGPGTRLTVT.

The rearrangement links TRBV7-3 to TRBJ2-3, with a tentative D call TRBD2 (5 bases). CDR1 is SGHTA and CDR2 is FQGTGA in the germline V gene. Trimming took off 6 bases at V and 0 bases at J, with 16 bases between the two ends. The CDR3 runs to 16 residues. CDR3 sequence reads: CASSSIAFTSTDTQYF. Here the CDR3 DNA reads TGTGCCAGCAGTTCGATAGCGTTTACTAGCACAGATACGCAGTATTTT. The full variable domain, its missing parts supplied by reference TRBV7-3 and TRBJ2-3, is GAGVSQTPSNKVTEKGKYVELRCDPISGHTALYWYRQSLGQGPEFLIYFQGTGAADDSGLPNDRFFAVRPEGSVSTLKIQRTERGDSAVYLCASSSIAFTSTDTQYFGPGTRLTVL.

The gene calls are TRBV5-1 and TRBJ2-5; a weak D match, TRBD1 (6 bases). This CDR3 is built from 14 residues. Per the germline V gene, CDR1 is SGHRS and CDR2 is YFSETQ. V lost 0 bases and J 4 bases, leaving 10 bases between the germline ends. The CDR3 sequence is CASSLEGGGETQYF. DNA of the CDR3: TGCGCCAGCAGCTTGGAAGGGGGTGGAGAGACCCAGTACTTC.

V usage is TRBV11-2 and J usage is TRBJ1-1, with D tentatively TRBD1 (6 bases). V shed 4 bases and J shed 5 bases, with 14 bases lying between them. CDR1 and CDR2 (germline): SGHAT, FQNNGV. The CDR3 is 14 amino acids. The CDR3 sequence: CASSSIGGATEAFF. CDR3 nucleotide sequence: TGTGCCAGCAGCTCCATAGGGGGTGCGACTGAAGCTTTCTTT.

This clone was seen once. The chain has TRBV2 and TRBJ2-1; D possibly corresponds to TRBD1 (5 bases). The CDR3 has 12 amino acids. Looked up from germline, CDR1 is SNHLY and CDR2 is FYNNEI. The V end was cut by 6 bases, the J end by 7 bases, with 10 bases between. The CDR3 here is CASSPDSNEQFF. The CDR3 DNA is TGTGCCAGCAGCCCTGACAGTAATGAGCAGTTCTTC.

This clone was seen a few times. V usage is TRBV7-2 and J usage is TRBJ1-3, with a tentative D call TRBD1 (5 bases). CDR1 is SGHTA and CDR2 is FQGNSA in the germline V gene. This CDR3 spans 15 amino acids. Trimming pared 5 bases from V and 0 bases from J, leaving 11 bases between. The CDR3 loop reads CASSQRQGSGNTIYF. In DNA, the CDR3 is TGTGCCAGCAGCCAGCGGCAGGGCTCTGGAAACACCATATATTTT.

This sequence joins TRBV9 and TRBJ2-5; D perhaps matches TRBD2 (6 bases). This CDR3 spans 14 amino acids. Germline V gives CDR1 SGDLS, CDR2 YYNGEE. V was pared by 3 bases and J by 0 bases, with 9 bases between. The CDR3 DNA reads TGTGCCAGCAGCGCCCGGGGGTACCAAGAGACCCAGTACTTC. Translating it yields CASSARGYQETQYF.

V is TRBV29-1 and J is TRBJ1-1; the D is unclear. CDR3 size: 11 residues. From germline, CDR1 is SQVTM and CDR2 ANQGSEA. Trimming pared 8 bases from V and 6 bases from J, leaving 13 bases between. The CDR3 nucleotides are TGCAGCCACCCGGGCCAACCTGAAGCTTTCTTT. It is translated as CSHPGQPEAFF.

CDR3 sequence reads: CASTQGLAGVGDTQYF. As DNA, the CDR3 is TGTGCCAGCACCCAAGGTCTAGCGGGAGTAGGGGATACGCAGTATTTT. V and J are TRBV21-1 and TRBJ2-3; the D call of TRBD2 is as the table states it, not checked on the DNA. TRBV21-1 is a known pseudogene. CDR3 size: 16 residues.

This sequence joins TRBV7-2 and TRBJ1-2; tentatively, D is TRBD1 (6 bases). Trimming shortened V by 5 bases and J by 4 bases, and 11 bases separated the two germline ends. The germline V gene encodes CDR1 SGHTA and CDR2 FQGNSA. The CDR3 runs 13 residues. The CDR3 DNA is TGTGCCAGCAGCCCCCCGGACAGCTATGGCTACACCTTC. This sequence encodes CASSPPDSYGYTF.

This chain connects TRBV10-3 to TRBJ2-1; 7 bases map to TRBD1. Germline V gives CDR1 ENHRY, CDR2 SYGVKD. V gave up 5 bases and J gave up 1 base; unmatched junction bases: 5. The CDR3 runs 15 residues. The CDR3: CAISKTGESYNEQFF. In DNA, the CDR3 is TGTGCCATCAGTAAAACAGGGGAGTCCTACAATGAGCAGTTCTTC.

The CDR3 is CASSYLLGAFYEQYF. CDR3 coding DNA: TGTGCCAGCAGTTACCTCTTGGGGGCTTTTTACGAGCAGTACTTC. The chain carries TRBV6-5 and TRBJ2-7, with a possible D match to TRBD1 (6 bases). The germline gives CDR1 MNHEY, CDR2 SVGAGI. The V and J ends lost 2 bases and 4 bases respectively, with 15 bases between them. CDR3 size: 15 residues.

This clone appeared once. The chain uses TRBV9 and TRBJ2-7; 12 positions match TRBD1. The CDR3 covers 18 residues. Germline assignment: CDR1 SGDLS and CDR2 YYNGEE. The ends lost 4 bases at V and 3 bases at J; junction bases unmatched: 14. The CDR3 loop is CASSPTIGTGGMNYEQYF. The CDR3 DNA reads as TGTGCCAGCAGCCCGACGATTGGGACAGGGGGCATGAACTACGAGCAGTACTTC.

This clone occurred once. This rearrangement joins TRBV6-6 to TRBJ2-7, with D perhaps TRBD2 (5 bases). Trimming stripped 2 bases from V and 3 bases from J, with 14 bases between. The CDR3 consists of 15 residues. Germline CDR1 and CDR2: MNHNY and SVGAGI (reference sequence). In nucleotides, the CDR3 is TGTGCCAGCAGTTACGCGTCTAGCCGTAACTACGAGCAGTACTTC. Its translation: CASSYASSRNYEQYF.

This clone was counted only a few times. The CDR3 loop reads CASSGGLAGYNEQFF. The CDR3 DNA reads as TGTGCCAGTAGTGGGGGACTAGCGGGATACAATGAGCAGTTCTTC. The V call is TRBV19, the J call TRBJ2-1, with 13 bases aligning to TRBD2. Germline lookup yields CDR1 LNHDA and CDR2 SQIVND (reference sequence). Unmatched junction bases numbered 2, after V lost 5 bases and J lost 4 bases. The CDR3 has 15 amino acids.

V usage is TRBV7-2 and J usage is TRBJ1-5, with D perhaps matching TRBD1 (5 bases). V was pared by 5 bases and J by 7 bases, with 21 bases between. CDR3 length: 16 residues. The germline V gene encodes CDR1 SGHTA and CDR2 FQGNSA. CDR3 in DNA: TGTGCCAGCAGCCTCAATTCGCCTGGGGCTCGACAGCCCCAGCATTTT. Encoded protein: CASSLNSPGARQPQHF.

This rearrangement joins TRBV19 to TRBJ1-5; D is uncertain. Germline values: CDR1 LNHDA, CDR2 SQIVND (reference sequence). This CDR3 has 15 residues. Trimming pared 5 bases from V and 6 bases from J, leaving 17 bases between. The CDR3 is CASSAGPRIGQPQHF. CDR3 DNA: TGTGCCAGTAGTGCGGGCCCCCGTATTGGTCAGCCCCAGCATTTT.

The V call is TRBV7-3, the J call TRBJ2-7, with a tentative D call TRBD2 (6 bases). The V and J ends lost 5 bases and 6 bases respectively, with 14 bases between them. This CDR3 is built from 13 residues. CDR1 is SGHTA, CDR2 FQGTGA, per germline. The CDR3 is CASSVGGGREQYF. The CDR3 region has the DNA TGTGCCAGCAGCGTCGGGGGAGGACGCGAGCAGTACTTC.

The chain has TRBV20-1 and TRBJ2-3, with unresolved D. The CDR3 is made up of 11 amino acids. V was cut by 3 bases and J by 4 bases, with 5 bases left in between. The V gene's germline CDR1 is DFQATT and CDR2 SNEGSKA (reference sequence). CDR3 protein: CSASQPDTQYF. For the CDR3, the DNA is TGCAGTGCTAGCCAACCAGATACGCAGTATTTT.

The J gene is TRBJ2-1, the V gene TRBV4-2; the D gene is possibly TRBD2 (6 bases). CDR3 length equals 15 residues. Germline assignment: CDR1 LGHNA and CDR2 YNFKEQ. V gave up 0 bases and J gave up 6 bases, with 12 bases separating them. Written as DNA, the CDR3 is TGTGCCAGCAGCCAAGATGGGGGGAGTCGCAATGAGCAGTTCTTC. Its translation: CASSQDGGSRNEQFF.

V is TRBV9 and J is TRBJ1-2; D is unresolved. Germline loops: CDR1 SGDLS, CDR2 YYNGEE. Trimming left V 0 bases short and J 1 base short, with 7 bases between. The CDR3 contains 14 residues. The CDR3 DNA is TGTGCCAGCAGCGTAGATGGGGATAACTATGGCTACACCTTC. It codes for CASSVDGDNYGYTF.

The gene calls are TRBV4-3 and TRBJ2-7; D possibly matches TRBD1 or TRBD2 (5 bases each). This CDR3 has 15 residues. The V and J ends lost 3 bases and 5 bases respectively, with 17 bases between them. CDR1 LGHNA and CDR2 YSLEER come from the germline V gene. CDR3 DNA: TGCGCCAGCAGCCATAGACTGGGGGAGTTCCACGAGCAGTACTTC. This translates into CASSHRLGEFHEQYF.

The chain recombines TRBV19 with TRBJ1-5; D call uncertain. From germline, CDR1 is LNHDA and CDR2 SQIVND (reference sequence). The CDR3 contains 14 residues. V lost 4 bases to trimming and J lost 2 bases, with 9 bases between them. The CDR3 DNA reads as TGTGCCAGTAGTAAGTGGGAGGGCAATCAGCCCCAGCATTTT. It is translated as CASSKWEGNQPQHF.

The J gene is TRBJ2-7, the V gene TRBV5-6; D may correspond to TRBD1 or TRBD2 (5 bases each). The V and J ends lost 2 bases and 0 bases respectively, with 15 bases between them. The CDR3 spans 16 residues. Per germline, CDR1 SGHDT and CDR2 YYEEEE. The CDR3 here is CASSFVSWDGSYEQYF. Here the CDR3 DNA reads TGTGCCAGCAGCTTCGTCTCCTGGGACGGCTCCTACGAGCAGTACTTC. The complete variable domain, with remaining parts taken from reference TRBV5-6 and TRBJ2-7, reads DAGVTQSPTHLIKTRGQQVTLRCSPKSGHDTVSWYQQALGQGPQFIFQYYEEEERQRGNFPDRFSGHQFPNYSSELNVNALLLGDSALYLCASSFVSWDGSYEQYFGPGTRLTVT.

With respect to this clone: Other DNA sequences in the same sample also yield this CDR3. As DNA, the CDR3 is TGTGCCAGCAGCTACCAAGCTAACACTGAAGCTTTCTTT. This codes for CASSYQANTEAFF. The V and J genes are TRBV11-3 and TRBJ1-1, with D unclear. This CDR3 contains 13 residues. Germline V CDR1 and CDR2: SGHNT, YENEEA. Trimming removed 4 bases from V and 2 bases from J, with 8 bases in between.

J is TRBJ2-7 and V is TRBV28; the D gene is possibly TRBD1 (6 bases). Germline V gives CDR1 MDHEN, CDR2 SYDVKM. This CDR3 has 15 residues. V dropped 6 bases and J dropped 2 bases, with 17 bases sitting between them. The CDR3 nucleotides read TGTGCCAGCAGATCCGACAGGACCCCACCCTACGAGCAGTACTTC. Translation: CASRSDRTPPYEQYF.